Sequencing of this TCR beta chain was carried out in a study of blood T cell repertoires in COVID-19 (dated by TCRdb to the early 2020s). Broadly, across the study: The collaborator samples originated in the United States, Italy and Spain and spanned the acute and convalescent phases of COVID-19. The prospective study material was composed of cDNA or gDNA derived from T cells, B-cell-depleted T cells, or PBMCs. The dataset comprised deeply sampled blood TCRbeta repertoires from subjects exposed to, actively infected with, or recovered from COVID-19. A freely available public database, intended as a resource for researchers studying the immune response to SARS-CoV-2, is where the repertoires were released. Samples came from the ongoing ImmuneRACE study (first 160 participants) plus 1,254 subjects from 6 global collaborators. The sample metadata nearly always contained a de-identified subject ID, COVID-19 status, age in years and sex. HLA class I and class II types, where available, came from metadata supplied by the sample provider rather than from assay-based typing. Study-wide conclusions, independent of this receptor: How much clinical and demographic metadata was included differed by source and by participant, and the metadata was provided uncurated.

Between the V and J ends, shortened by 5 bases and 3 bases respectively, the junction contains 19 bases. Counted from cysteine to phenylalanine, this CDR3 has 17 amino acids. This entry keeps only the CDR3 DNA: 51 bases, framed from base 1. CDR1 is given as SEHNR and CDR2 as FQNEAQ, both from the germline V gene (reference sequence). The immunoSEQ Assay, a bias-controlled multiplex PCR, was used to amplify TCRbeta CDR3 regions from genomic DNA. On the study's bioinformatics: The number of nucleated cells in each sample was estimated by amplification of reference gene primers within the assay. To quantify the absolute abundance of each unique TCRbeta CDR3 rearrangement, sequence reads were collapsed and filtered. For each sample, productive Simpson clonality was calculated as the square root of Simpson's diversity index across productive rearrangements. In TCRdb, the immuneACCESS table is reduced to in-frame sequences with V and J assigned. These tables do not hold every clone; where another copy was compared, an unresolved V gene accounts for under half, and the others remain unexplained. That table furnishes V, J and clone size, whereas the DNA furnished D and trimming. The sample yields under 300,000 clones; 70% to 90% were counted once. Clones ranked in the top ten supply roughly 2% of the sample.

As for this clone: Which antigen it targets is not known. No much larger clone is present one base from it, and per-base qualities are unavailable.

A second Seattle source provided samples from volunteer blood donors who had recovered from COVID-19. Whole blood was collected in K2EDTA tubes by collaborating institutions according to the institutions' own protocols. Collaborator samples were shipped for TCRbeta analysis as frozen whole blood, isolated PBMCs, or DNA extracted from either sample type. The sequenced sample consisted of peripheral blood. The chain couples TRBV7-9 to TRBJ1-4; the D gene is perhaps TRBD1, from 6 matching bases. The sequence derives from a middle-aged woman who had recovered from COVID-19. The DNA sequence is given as TGTGCCAGCAGCCCCCCGAGGACAGCAAATGCTAATGAAAAACTGTTTTTT. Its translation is CASSPPRTANANEKLFF.